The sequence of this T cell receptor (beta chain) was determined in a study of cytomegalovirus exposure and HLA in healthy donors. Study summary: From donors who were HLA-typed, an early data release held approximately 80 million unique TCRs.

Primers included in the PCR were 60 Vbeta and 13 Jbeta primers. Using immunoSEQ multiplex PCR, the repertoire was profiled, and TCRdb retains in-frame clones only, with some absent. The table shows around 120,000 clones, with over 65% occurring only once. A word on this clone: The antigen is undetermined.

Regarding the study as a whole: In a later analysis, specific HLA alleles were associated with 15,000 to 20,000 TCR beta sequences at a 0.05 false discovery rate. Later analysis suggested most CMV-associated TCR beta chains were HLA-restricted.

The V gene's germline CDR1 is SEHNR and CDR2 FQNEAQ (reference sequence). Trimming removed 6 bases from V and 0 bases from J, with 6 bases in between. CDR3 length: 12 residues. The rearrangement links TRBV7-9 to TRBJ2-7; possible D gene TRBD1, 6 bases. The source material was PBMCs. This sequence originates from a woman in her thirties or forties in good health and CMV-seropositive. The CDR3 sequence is CASRGASYEQYF. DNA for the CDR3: TGTGCCAGCAGGGGGGCCTCCTACGAGCAGTACTTC.